Shown below are 7 T cell receptor beta chains from a single sample sequenced in a study of blood T cell repertoires in COVID-19. Data came from immunoSEQ multiplex PCR; TCRdb stores just in-frame clones and leaves some out. The data contain some 380,000 clones, approximately 88% of them singletons. Input material: PBMCs or T cells enriched from blood (not recorded which). All receptors come from a woman between 40 and 50 years old with acute COVID-19.

The V call is TRBV4-1, the J call TRBJ1-1; D is perhaps TRBD1 (5 bases). Germline CDR1 reads MGHRA; CDR2 reads YSYEKL. The CDR3 length is 16 residues. V was pared by 1 base and J by 1 base, with 13 bases between. The CDR3 is CASSQAWGTGNTEAFF. The CDR3 DNA is TGCGCCAGCAGCCAAGCGTGGGGAACAGGGAACACTGAAGCTTTCTTT.

This chain connects TRBV28 to TRBJ1-2; 9 bases align to TRBD1. After removal of 7 bases from V and 5 bases from J, the junction contained 8 bases not matched to a gene. The CDR3 spans 14 residues. Germline CDR1 is MDHEN and CDR2 is SYDVKM. Here the CDR3 reads CASNGGTGTYGYTF. The CDR3 bases are TGTGCCAGCAACGGAGGGACAGGGACTTATGGCTACACCTTC.

This clone was seen ten or more times. The chain carries TRBV3-1 (or the pseudogene TRBV3-2) and TRBJ2-1, with no clear D. Between the trimmed V and J ends, which lost 5 bases and 3 bases, there was a span of 5 bases. This CDR3 is 12 amino acids long. Germline V gene sequence: CDR1 LGHDT, CDR2 YNNKEL (reference sequence). This chain's CDR3 is CASSEIYNEQFF. DNA for the CDR3: TGTGCCAGCAGCGAGATCTACAATGAGCAGTTCTTC.

The chain has TRBV3-1 (or the pseudogene TRBV3-2) and TRBJ2-7; unclear D gene. Germline assignment: CDR1 LGHDT and CDR2 YNNKEL (reference sequence). Trimming removed 0 bases at V and 0 bases at J, with 6 bases between. CDR3 length: 14 amino acids. CDR3 in DNA: TGTGCCAGCAGCCAAGATAGCAGCTCCTACGAGCAGTACTTC. Translation: CASSQDSSSYEQYF.

The rearrangement links TRBV5-1 to TRBJ1-2; D is unclear. This CDR3 has 14 amino acids. Germline CDR1 reads SGHRS; CDR2 reads YFSETQ. V was pared by 2 bases and J by 2 bases, with 10 bases between. The CDR3 DNA is TGCGCCAGCAGCTTTGACATCTCGAACTATGGCTACACCTTC. This sequence encodes CASSFDISNYGYTF.

The chain has TRBV9 and TRBJ1-5; D may be TRBD1 (6 bases). V lost 0 bases and J lost 5, with 9 bases in between. CDR1 and CDR2 (germline): SGDLS, YYNGEE. The CDR3 length is 14 residues. CDR3 DNA sequence: TGTGCCAGCAGCGTAGGACAGGACCATCAGCCCCAGCATTTT. Amino acids: CASSVGQDHQPQHF.

The DNA for the CDR3 is TGTGCCTGGAGGGAAGGGGGCTCCTACGAGCAGTACTTC. This sequence encodes CAWREGGSYEQYF. V gene TRBV30 combines with J gene TRBJ2-7; maybe TRBD1 (6 bases). CDR1 is GTSNPN and CDR2 is SVGIG in the germline V gene (reference sequence). Trimming stripped 3 bases from V and 0 bases from J, with 9 bases between. The CDR3 spans 13 residues.